A single sample is the source of the 7 T cell receptor beta chains below, sequenced in a study of blood T cell repertoires in COVID-19. Some clones are missing from TCRdb's copy, which holds only in-frame ones; the method was immunoSEQ multiplex PCR. The top ten clones hold roughly 27% of a sample with tens of thousands of clones, about 83% of them seen once. Material: peripheral blood. Receptors originate from a human donor in a cohort sampled during active COVID-19.

This rearrangement joins TRBV19 to TRBJ2-2, with 7 bases fitting TRBD1. CDR1 and CDR2 (germline): LNHDA, SQIVND (reference sequence). V shed 5 bases, J shed 4 bases, and the junction held 10 bases outside the gene matches. The CDR3 is made up of 16 amino acids. In DNA, the CDR3 is TGTGCCAGTAGTCAGTTGGGACAGAGAGCCACCGGGGAGCTGTTTTTT. The encoded protein is CASSQLGQRATGELFF.

The chain combines TRBV9 with TRBJ2-1, with 9 bases matching TRBD1. The CDR3 consists of 16 residues. Unmatched junction bases numbered 9, after V lost 1 base and J lost 7 bases. Germline lookup yields CDR1 SGDLS and CDR2 YYNGEE. The CDR3 spells CASSVWDRASRNEQFF. CDR3 sequence (DNA): TGTGCCAGCAGCGTATGGGACAGGGCTTCTCGGAATGAGCAGTTCTTC.

This rearrangement joins TRBV18 to TRBJ2-7, with a weak D call TRBD2 (6 bases). Looked up from germline, CDR1 is KGHSH and CDR2 is LQKENI. V lost 1 base and J 5 bases, leaving 9 bases between the germline ends. This CDR3 region has 13 residues. The CDR3 DNA is TGTGCCAGCTCACCACGACTAGTCGACGAGCAGTACTTC. Translating it yields CASSPRLVDEQYF.

This chain joins TRBV3-1 (or the pseudogene TRBV3-2) and TRBJ2-5; 8 bases agree with TRBD2. The CDR3 has 14 residues. With V trimmed by 5 bases and J by 5 bases, 7 bases remained unmatched. CDR1 and CDR2 from the germline V gene are LGHDT and YNNKEL (reference sequence). This chain's CDR3 is CASSNGLARETQYF. The CDR3 DNA reads TGTGCCAGCAGCAACGGACTAGCTCGCGAGACCCAGTACTTC.

The chain combines TRBV11-2 with TRBJ2-3; TRBD2 matches at 8 bases. The germline gives CDR1 SGHAT, CDR2 FQNNGV. V shed 1 base and J 5 bases; nucleotides not matched to a gene: 5. This CDR3 has 15 amino acids. The CDR3 loop reads CASSLVGGALDTQYF. The CDR3 DNA is TGTGCCAGCAGCTTAGTCGGGGGGGCCTTAGATACGCAGTATTTT.

This chain uses TRBV5-1 with TRBJ1-1; maybe TRBD1 (5 bases). The CDR3 loop spans 15 amino acids. Germline-derived CDR1 and CDR2 are SGHRS and YFSETQ. Between the trimmed V and J ends, which lost 2 bases and 0 bases, there was a span of 11 bases. The CDR3 region has the DNA TGCGCCAGCAGCTTACAGGCCACTATGAACACTGAAGCTTTCTTT. Protein: CASSLQATMNTEAFF.

This clone was detected a few times. This CDR3 reads CASSVARGTNEKLFF. As DNA, the CDR3 is TGTGCCAGCAGCGTAGCCCGGGGTACTAATGAAAAACTGTTTTTT. The chain uses TRBV9 and TRBJ1-4; D unclear. The CDR3 has 15 amino acids. From germline, CDR1 is SGDLS and CDR2 YYNGEE. V was shortened by 0 bases and J by 2 bases, with 8 bases between the two germline ends.